Following are 14 T cell receptor beta chains from one sample sequenced in a study of shared clonotypes between healthy human individuals. Assay: immunoSEQ multiplex PCR; the TCRdb copy retains only in-frame clones and omits some. The sample comprises about 680,000 clones, about 78% of which are singletons, and about 2% rests with the top ten. Sequencing was performed on memory CD4+ T cells sorted from blood. Subset in this sample: CD45RA-negative fraction. These receptor sequences come from a woman aged 25 to 39 in good health.

This chain links TRBV28 with TRBJ2-7; 8 bases are shared with TRBD1. Germline V CDR1 and CDR2: MDHEN, SYDVKM. The ends lost 7 bases at V and 3 bases at J; junction bases unmatched: 5. The CDR3 is made up of 13 amino acids. The CDR3 DNA follows: TGTGCCAGCATCAGGGGGCAGGACTACGAGCAGTACTTC. Translated, it gives CASIRGQDYEQYF.

The gene calls are TRBV10-1 and TRBJ2-1, with 9 bases aligning to TRBD2. In germline, CDR1 is WNHNN, CDR2 SYGVQD (reference sequence). V lost 11 bases and J lost 7; bases outside the gene matches: 6. This CDR3 contains 12 residues. The CDR3 sequence: CAVSGSGNEQFF. CDR3 DNA sequence: TGCGCCGTTAGCGGGAGTGGAAATGAGCAGTTCTTC.

This clone came up a few times. The chain recombines TRBV4-1 with TRBJ2-3, with D hard to call. The ends were cut back, 1 base at V and 2 bases at J, with 13 bases in the middle. The CDR3 covers 16 residues. Germline-derived CDR1 and CDR2 are MGHRA and YSYEKL. CDR3 bases: TGCGCCAGCAGCCAAGGTCCGTGGGGTCTCACAGATACGCAGTATTTT. Translated, it gives CASSQGPWGLTDTQYF.

The chain couples TRBV6-1 to TRBJ2-5, with 7 bases aligning to TRBD2. This CDR3 contains 15 residues. The V and J ends lost 8 bases and 5 bases, in that order; junction bases with no gene match: 14. Germline assignment: CDR1 MNHNS and CDR2 SASEGT. CDR3 DNA: TGTGCCAGCGTAGCGGGCCCGGCGGGTGCCGAGACCCAGTACTTC. Encoded protein: CASVAGPAGAETQYF.

This clone has only a few counts. V usage is TRBV6-5 and J usage is TRBJ2-7, with a possible D match to TRBD2 (5 bases). Germline-derived CDR1 and CDR2 are MNHEY and SVGAGI. The CDR3 sequence is 13 residues long. V lost 2 bases, J lost 5 bases, and 10 bases lay in between. The CDR3 bases are TGTGCCAGCAGTTACGGGAGAGCGGACGAGCAGTACTTC. Translation gives CASSYGRADEQYF.

The V gene is TRBV27, the J gene TRBJ2-2; D call uncertain. CDR3 length: 16 residues. The germline CDR1 and CDR2 sequences are MNHEY and SMNVEV (reference sequence). Trimming took off 8 bases at V and 2 bases at J, with 18 bases between the two ends. The CDR3 DNA reads as TGTGCCAGCCGGTTGGCGGCTCTGCGTAACACCGGGGAGCTGTTTTTT. Encoded protein: CASRLAALRNTGELFF.

The CDR3 reads CASSQDWTSSHEQYF. The CDR3, as DNA: TGTGCCAGCAGCCAAGACTGGACTAGCAGCCACGAGCAGTACTTC. This chain joins TRBV14 and TRBJ2-7; 8 bases agree with TRBD2. The V gene end was trimmed by 0 bases and the J gene end by 5 bases; junction bases not matched to a gene: 6. Germline V gene sequence: CDR1 SGHDN, CDR2 FVKESK. The CDR3 extends over 15 amino acids.

Comment on this clone: The DNA is omitted, as the CDR3 cannot be located on it reliably, and the CDR3 follows TCRdb's listing. The chain combines TRBV29-1 with TRBJ2-1; the D call in the table, TRBD1, was not verified against the DNA. The CDR3 comprises 12 residues, both ends counted. Germline assignment: CDR1 SQVTM and CDR2 ANQGSEA. The CDR3 spells CSVGQGTAQALF.

Written as DNA, the CDR3 is TGTGTCAGAAGCTCCCCGGGTCGCGAAGAGACCCAGTACTTC. This encodes CVRSSPGREETQYF. The V gene is TRBV7-5, the J gene TRBJ2-5; the table's D gene call, TRBD2, was not cross checked with the DNA. TRBV7-5 is described as a pseudogene. This CDR3 contains 14 residues.

The rearrangement joins TRBV28 to TRBJ2-7; 13 positions match TRBD2. With 8 bases clipped from V and 3 bases from J, the junction kept 10 bases outside the gene matches. This CDR3 comprises 16 residues. Germline CDR1 and CDR2: MDHEN and SYDVKM. The CDR3 nucleotides are TGTGCCAGCCCACCGGGACTAGCGGGGAACGTCTACGAGCAGTACTTC. Its translation is CASPPGLAGNVYEQYF. Full variable domain (remainder filled in from reference TRBV28 and TRBJ2-7): DVKVTQSSRYLVKRTGEKVFLECVQDMDHENMFWYRQDPGLGLRLIYFSYDVKMKEKGDIPEGYSVSREKKERFSLILESASTNQTSMYLCASPPGLAGNVYEQYFGPGTRLTVT.

This clone was counted a few times. The rearrangement links TRBV7-8 to TRBJ1-1; a possible D gene is TRBD1 (6 bases). CDR1 and CDR2 from the germline V gene are SGHVS and FQNEAQ. The germline V and J ends were trimmed by 7 bases and 8 bases, with 20 bases remaining between them. The CDR3 is 14 amino acids. The CDR3 reads CASTASRGGKEAFF. In DNA, the CDR3 is TGTGCCAGCACCGCTTCGAGAGGGGGAAAGGAAGCTTTCTTT. Filled out from reference TRBV7-8 and TRBJ1-1, the complete variable domain reads GAGVSQSPRYKVAKRGQDVALRCDPISGHVSLFWYQQALGQGPEFLTYFQNEAQLDKSGLPSDRFFAERPEGSVSTLKIQRTQQEDSAVYLCASTASRGGKEAFFGQGTRLTVV.

V is TRBV28 and J is TRBJ2-3; no firm D call. Trimming took 7 bases from V and 2 from J, leaving 19 bases between them. This CDR3 is built from 16 residues. Germline CDR1 and CDR2: MDHEN and SYDVKM. The chain's CDR3 is CASTSKARAYTDTQYF. As DNA, the CDR3 is TGTGCCAGCACTTCCAAAGCCCGGGCGTACACAGATACGCAGTATTTT.

V is TRBV10-3 and J is TRBJ2-6; D not certain. The CDR3 runs to 15 residues. V dropped 6 bases and J dropped 0 bases, with 9 bases sitting between them. CDR1 is ENHRY and CDR2 is SYGVKD in the germline V gene. DNA of the CDR3: TGTGCCATCAGGATGGAAAGCTCTGGGGCCAACGTCCTGACTTTC. As protein: CAIRMESSGANVLTF.

Of note for this clone: The sample carries other DNA sequences with the same CDR3. This chain joins TRBV6-5 and TRBJ2-5, with 7 bases aligning to TRBD2. V was pared by 0 bases and J by 5 bases, with 0 bases of the junction left unmatched. Germline CDR1 and CDR2: MNHEY and SVGAGI. CDR3 length: 13 residues. CDR3 amino acids: CASSYSGGETQYF. As DNA, the CDR3 is TGTGCCAGCAGTTACTCGGGGGGGGAGACCCAGTACTTC.